These 15 T cell receptor beta chains came from one sample sequenced in a study of tissue T cells after allogeneic stem cell transplantation. Time point of the sample: mouse harvest day 7 after allogeneic transplant. The graft held 10^6 splenic CD5+ T cells and 10^7 T-cell-depleted bone marrow cells. Clones were read by immunoSEQ multiplex PCR, and TCRdb kept only the in-frame ones, dropping some. The sample consists of around 1,800 clones, over 45% of them appearing once. Input material: liver tissue. These receptor sequences come from a female BALB/c mouse given C57BL/6 T cells with graft-versus-host disease after an allogeneic hematopoietic cell transplant.

Concerning this clone itself: Germline and genes: mouse. The observed sequence ends 1 residue before the CDR3 terminus, with the missing tail filled in from the germline J gene. This rearrangement joins TRBV23 to TRBJ2-2; TRBD2 is taken as the D call from the table, unchecked against the DNA. The germline CDR1 and CDR2 sequences are KGHTA and FQNQQP. CDR3 size: 15 residues. Incomplete CDR3 DNA: TGCTCCAGCAGTCAAGACTGGGGGAACACCGGGCAGCTCTAC. This codes for CSSSQDWGNTGQLY. From start to end, the CDR3 is CSSSQDWGNTGQLYF.

This clone has more than one count but fewer than ten. Gene names are mouse gene names. The DNA ends 1 residue before the CDR3 does, and the rest of the CDR3 is filled in from the germline J gene. The V and J genes are TRBV26 and TRBJ2-1; no definite D call. The CDR3 is made up of 13 amino acids. Germline V gene sequence: CDR1 KGHPV, CDR2 FQNQEV (reference sequence). Trimming took 4 bases from V and 0 from J, leaving 4 bases between them. The part of the CDR3 DNA that was read is TGTGCCAGCAGTCCTGATAACTATGCTGAGCAGTTC. As protein: CASSPDNYAEQF. The full CDR3 reads CASSPDNYAEQFF.

Notes on this clone: Gene names denote mouse genes. The read terminates 1 residue ahead of where the CDR3 ends, so the germline J gene completes it. The chain links TRBV3 to TRBJ2-7; D is uncertain. The germline CDR1 and CDR2 sequences are SNHLY and FYNGKV (reference sequence). Trimming left V 3 bases short and J 0 bases short, with 6 bases between. The CDR3 is made up of 13 amino acids. Incomplete CDR3 DNA: TGTGCCAGCAGCTTGCAAAGCTCCTATGAACAGTAC. Its protein product is CASSLQSSYEQY. The entire CDR3 is CASSLQSSYEQYF.

This clone rates as large. Genes and germline come from the mouse. With the read ending 1 residue before the CDR3 end, the germline J gene is used to fill in that end. The gene calls are TRBV14 and TRBJ1-4; TRBD1 is a possible D gene (6 bases). The CDR3 contains 16 residues. The germline CDR1 and CDR2 sequences are SGHDT and FRDEAV. Trimming shortened V by 2 bases and J by 0 bases, and 11 bases separated the two germline ends. This CDR3 is CASSLLGHISNERLFF. The sequenced CDR3 bases are TGTGCCAGCAGTTTACTGGGACATATTTCCAACGAAAGATTATTT.

In this sample, this clone turned up once. Any gene name here is a mouse gene name. The observed sequence ends 1 residue before the CDR3 terminus, with the missing tail filled in from the germline J gene. The chain links TRBV26 to TRBJ2-5; 10 bases are a match to TRBD1. The J segment lost 6 bases and the V segment lost 7 bases, leaving 4 bases of the junction unmatched. There are 13 residues in the CDR3. The V gene's germline CDR1 is KGHPV and CDR2 FQNQEV (reference sequence). The CDR3 spells CASKRQGADTQYF. The covered CDR3 bases are TGTGCCAGCAAAAGACAGGGGGCTGACACCCAGTAC. Full variable domain (missing parts from reference TRBV26 and TRBJ2-5): NSKVIQTPRYLVKGQGQKAKMRCIPEKGHPVVFWYQQNKNNEFKFLINFQNQEVLQQIDMTEKRFSAECPSNSPCSLEIQSSEAGDSALYLCASKRQGADTQYFGPGTRLLVL.

For this clone: Gene names are mouse gene names. The CDR3 extends 1 residue past the end of the read, so its final part is completed from the germline J gene. This chain links TRBV13-2 with TRBJ1-3, with unresolved D. CDR3 length: 15 residues. The germline V gene encodes CDR1 NNHNN and CDR2 SYGAGS (reference sequence). V was cut by 0 bases and J by 0 bases, with 7 bases left in between. CDR3 residues: CASGDVTNSGNTLYF. CDR3 DNA, as far as it was read: TGTGCCAGCGGTGATGTGACAAATTCTGGAAATACGCTCTAT.

On this clone itself: The genes are named according to mouse. The read ends 1 residue shy of where the CDR3 ends; the end is completed using the germline J gene. The rearrangement joins TRBV5 to TRBJ2-1, with 8 nucleotides matching TRBD2. Germline trimming cut 3 bases from V and 7 bases from J; bases unmatched to any gene: 5. Germline V gene data show CDR1 as LGHNA and CDR2 as YNLKQL (reference sequence). This CDR3 region has 14 residues. The CDR3 here is CASSHGLGRAEQFF. CDR3 DNA, as far as it was read: TGTGCCAGCAGCCACGGACTGGGAAGGGCTGAGCAGTTC.

On this clone itself: Germline and genes: mouse. The read terminates 1 residue before the CDR3 end, so the remaining end is supplied by the germline J gene. V is TRBV26 and J is TRBJ2-1; 8 nucleotides agree with TRBD2. The CDR3 is 17 residues long. From germline, CDR1 is KGHPV and CDR2 FQNQEV (reference sequence). Trimming at V came to 0 bases and at J to 3 bases, leaving 7 bases not matched to a gene. CDR3 in amino acids: CASSLSNWGSGYAEQFF. The covered CDR3 bases are TGTGCCAGCAGTCTGTCGAACTGGGGGTCGGGCTATGCTGAGCAGTTC.

Regarding this clone: The gene names here belong to mouse. The sequenced fragment ends 1 residue before the CDR3 boundary, so the rest is inferred from the germline J gene. This rearrangement joins TRBV31 to TRBJ1-4, with D possibly matching TRBD1 (6 bases). V lost 0 bases, J lost 7 bases, and 12 bases lay in between. The CDR3 covers 14 residues. Per germline, CDR1 GKSSPN and CDR2 SITVG. The part of the CDR3 DNA that was read is TGTGCCTGGAGTCTACGGGGGCAGGTCGAAAGATTATTT. Translated: CAWSLRGQVERLF. The complete CDR3 reads CAWSLRGQVERLFF.

A remark on this clone: The junction departs from germline at one end; a sequencing error may be responsible. Gene names refer to mouse genes. The CDR3 goes on 1 residue after the read ends, and that part is filled in from the germline J gene. The V call is TRBV13-2, the J call TRBJ1-6; 10 bases fit TRBD1. TRBJ1-6 is annotated as an ORF whose role is uncertain. The CDR3 has 17 amino acids. CDR1 NNHNN and CDR2 SYGAGS come from the germline V gene (reference sequence). This CDR3 is CACGDPGQGPYNSPLYF. Incomplete CDR3 DNA: TGTGCCTGCGGTGATCCGGGACAGGGGCCCTATAATTCGCCCCTCTAC.

The table lists this clone with a few counts. Genes here carry mouse names. The read ends 1 residue before the CDR3 terminus; that terminus is restored from the germline J gene. V and J are TRBV23 and TRBJ1-2. This CDR3 has 14 residues. Looked up from germline, CDR1 is KGHTA and CDR2 is FQNQQP. CDR3 bases read: TGCTCCAGCAGTCAATGGGGGTCAAACTCCGACTACACC. Its protein is CSSSQWGSNSDYT. The whole CDR3 sequence reads CSSSQWGSNSDYTF. Variable domain in full (rest from reference TRBV23 and TRBJ1-2): DAAVTQKPRYLIKMKGQEAEMKCIPEKGHTAVFWYQQKQSKELKFLIYFQNQQPLDQIDMVKERFSAVCPSSSLCSLGIRTCEAEDSALYLCSSSQWGSNSDYTFGSGTRLLVI.

In its sample, this clone was seen a few times. Genes and germline are mouse. The covered CDR3 bases are TGTGCCAGCAGTTTGGGATTCTATGAACAGTAC. Protein sequence: CASSLGFYEQY. The CDR3, in full, reads CASSLGFYEQYF. The rearrangement links TRBV14 to TRBJ2-7; D gene unclear. The read gets to within 1 residue of the CDR3 end, and the germline J gene fills in the rest. CDR3 length: 12 residues. The germline V gene has CDR1 SGHDT and CDR2 FRDEAV. V lost 2 bases and J lost 3, with 6 bases in between.

A few counts support this clone. Gene names and germline refer to mouse. The read finishes 1 residue shy of the CDR3 end, and the germline J gene is used to complete it. This chain connects TRBV15 to TRBJ2-7; TRBD1 matches 8 bases. With V trimmed by 6 bases and J by 7 bases, 5 bases remained unmatched. Germline assignment: CDR1 SGHND and CDR2 FRSKSL. CDR3 length equals 12 residues. The part of the CDR3 DNA that was read is TGTGCCAGCAGGCAGGGGGCAGGGGAACAGTAC. This codes for CASRQGAGEQY. The whole CDR3 region reads CASRQGAGEQYF.

Concerning this clone itself: The genes and germline here are from mouse. The sequenced fragment ends 1 residue before the CDR3 boundary, so the rest is inferred from the germline J gene. The rearrangement uses TRBV3 and TRBJ1-2; D gene uncertain. The CDR3 sequence is 13 residues long. Trimming removed 1 base from V and 3 bases from J, with 6 bases in between. Germline assignment: CDR1 SNHLY and CDR2 FYNGKV (reference sequence). CDR3 amino acids: CASSLGRDSDYTF. The CDR3 DNA, read in part, is TGTGCCAGCAGCTTAGGGCGGGACTCCGACTACACC.

Regarding this clone: Gene names are mouse gene names. Coverage ceases 1 residue before the CDR3 finishes, and the germline J gene fills in the end. This rearrangement joins TRBV13-1 to TRBJ2-2; D is uncertain. Trimming stripped 0 bases from V and 2 bases from J, with 5 bases between. From germline, CDR1 is NSHNY and CDR2 SYGAGN. This CDR3 contains 14 residues. CDR3 DNA (partial): TGTGCCAGCAGTGATGCGGCGAACACCGGGCAGCTCTAC. Translating it yields CASSDAANTGQLY. The full CDR3 reads CASSDAANTGQLYF.